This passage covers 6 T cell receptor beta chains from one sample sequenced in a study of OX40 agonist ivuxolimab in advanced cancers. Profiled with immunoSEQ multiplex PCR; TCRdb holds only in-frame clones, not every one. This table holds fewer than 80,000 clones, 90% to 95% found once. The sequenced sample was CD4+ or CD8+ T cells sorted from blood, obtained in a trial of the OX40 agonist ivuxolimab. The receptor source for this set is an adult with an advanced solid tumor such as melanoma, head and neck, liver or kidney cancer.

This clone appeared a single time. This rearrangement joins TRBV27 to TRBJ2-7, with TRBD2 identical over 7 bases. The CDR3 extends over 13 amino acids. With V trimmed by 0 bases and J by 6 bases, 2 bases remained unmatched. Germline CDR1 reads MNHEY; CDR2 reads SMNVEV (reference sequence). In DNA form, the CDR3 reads TGTGCCAGCAGTTTATCCGTAGCGGGCGAGCAGTACTTC. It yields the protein CASSLSVAGEQYF.

Written as DNA, the CDR3 is TGTGCCAGCAGTTACCCTCCTAGGAGCTCCTACAATGAGCAGTTCTTC. Translation gives CASSYPPRSSYNEQFF. The rearrangement uses TRBV6-6 and TRBJ2-1, with D unclear. The V gene's germline CDR1 is MNHNY and CDR2 SVGAGI (reference sequence). The ends were cut back, 2 bases at V and 0 bases at J, with 11 bases in the middle. This CDR3 spans 16 amino acids.

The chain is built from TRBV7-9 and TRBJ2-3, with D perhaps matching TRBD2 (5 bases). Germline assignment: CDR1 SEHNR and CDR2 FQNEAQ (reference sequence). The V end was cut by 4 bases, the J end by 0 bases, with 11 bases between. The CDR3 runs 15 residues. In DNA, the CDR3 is TGTGCCAGCAGCTCCCCGGAGGACAGCACAGATACGCAGTATTTT. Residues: CASSSPEDSTDTQYF.

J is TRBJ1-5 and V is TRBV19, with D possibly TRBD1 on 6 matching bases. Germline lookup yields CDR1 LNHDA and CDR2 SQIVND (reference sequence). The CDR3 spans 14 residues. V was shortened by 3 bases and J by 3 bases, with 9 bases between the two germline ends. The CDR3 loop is CASSIRDTNQPQHF. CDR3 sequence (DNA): TGTGCCAGTAGTATCCGGGACACCAATCAGCCCCAGCATTTT.

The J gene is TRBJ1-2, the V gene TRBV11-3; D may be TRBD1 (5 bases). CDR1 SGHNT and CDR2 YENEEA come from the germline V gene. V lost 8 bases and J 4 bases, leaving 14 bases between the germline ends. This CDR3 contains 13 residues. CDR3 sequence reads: CASAVGTAYGYTF. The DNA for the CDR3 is TGTGCCAGCGCCGTCGGGACGGCCTATGGCTACACCTTC.

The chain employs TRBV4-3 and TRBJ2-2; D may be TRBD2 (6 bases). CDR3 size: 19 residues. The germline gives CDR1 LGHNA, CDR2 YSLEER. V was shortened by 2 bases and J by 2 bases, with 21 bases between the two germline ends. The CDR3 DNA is TGCGCCAGCAGCCAATTCCGACGGAGGGAGGAACCCAACACCGGGGAGCTGTTTTTT. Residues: CASSQFRRREEPNTGELFF.